These 11 T cell receptor beta chains share one sample of origin, sequenced in a study of blood T cell repertoires in COVID-19. Here immunoSEQ multiplex PCR was the method, and the copy in TCRdb shows in-frame clones only, minus some. The profile covers 150,000 to 200,000 clones, with around 80% appearing a single time and approximately 18% taken by the ten largest. Sequenced: peripheral blood. These receptors all stem from a woman aged 80 or older with acute or convalescent COVID-19.

This clone was detected once. This rearrangement joins TRBV3-1 (or the pseudogene TRBV3-2) to TRBJ2-5, with 8 nucleotides matching TRBD2. The V gene end was trimmed by 4 bases and the J gene end by 2 bases; junction bases not matched to a gene: 3. The CDR3 loop spans 14 amino acids. CDR1 LGHDT and CDR2 YNNKEL come from the germline V gene (reference sequence). The CDR3 is CASSPGLGQETQYF. Written as DNA, the CDR3 is TGTGCCAGCAGCCCGGGACTAGGACAAGAGACCCAGTACTTC.

The chain's CDR3 is CASRQFSGVSTDTQYF. CDR3 DNA: TGTGCCAGTCGCCAGTTTAGCGGGGTTAGCACAGATACGCAGTATTTT. This sequence joins TRBV19 and TRBJ2-3; TRBD2 matches at 8 bases. V lost 8 bases, J lost 0 bases, and 10 bases stayed unmatched. The germline V gene encodes CDR1 LNHDA and CDR2 SQIVND (reference sequence). The CDR3 length is 16 residues. Full variable domain (outside the CDR3, taken from reference TRBV19 and TRBJ2-3): DGGITQSPKYLFRKEGQNVTLSCEQNLNHDAMYWYRQDPGQGLRLIYYSQIVNDFQKGDIAEGYSVSREKKESFPLTVTSAQKNPTAFYLCASRQFSGVSTDTQYFGPGTRLTVL.

The table lists this clone with a count of one. The rearrangement joins TRBV27 to TRBJ2-3, with a weak D call TRBD2 (5 bases). Germline V gene data show CDR1 as MNHEY and CDR2 as SMNVEV (reference sequence). The CDR3 sequence is 15 residues long. Trimming removed 8 bases at V and 4 bases at J, with 19 bases between. Here the CDR3 DNA reads TGTGCCAGCCGTCGCGAGGGCCAGGTCTCAGATACGCAGTATTTT. Amino acid sequence: CASRREGQVSDTQYF.

The chain employs TRBV13 and TRBJ1-6; possible D gene TRBD1, 6 bases. The CDR3 is 15 amino acids. Trimming stripped 5 bases from V and 5 bases from J, with 13 bases between. Germline V gene data show CDR1 as PRHDT and CDR2 as FYEKMQ (reference sequence). The CDR3 bases are TGTGCCAGCAGCCGTGGGGGACAACATAATTCACCCCTCCACTTT. The encoded protein is CASSRGGQHNSPLHF.

The rearrangement links TRBV27 to TRBJ2-7; possible D gene TRBD1, 5 bases. The germline V gene has CDR1 MNHEY and CDR2 SMNVEV (reference sequence). The CDR3 has 17 amino acids. Trimming stripped 5 bases from V and 2 bases from J, with 22 bases between. The CDR3 coding sequence is TGTGCCAGCAGTCCCCTTCTTCCTAACAGGCCCCCCTACGAGCAGTACTTC. This gives the protein CASSPLLPNRPPYEQYF.

The rearrangement joins TRBV7-2 to TRBJ2-1; D is perhaps TRBD1 (6 bases). Per germline, CDR1 SGHTA and CDR2 FQGNSA. Trimming shortened V by 3 bases and J by 6 bases, and 15 bases separated the two germline ends. The CDR3 extends over 15 amino acids. CDR3 sequence reads: CASSLIWGHRNEQFF. In nucleotides, the CDR3 is TGTGCCAGCAGCTTGATTTGGGGGCATCGCAATGAGCAGTTCTTC.

For this clone: This specimen includes other DNA sequences encoding the same CDR3. V is TRBV12-3 or TRBV12-4 and J is TRBJ2-2; D may be TRBD1 (6 bases). There are 13 residues in the CDR3. The V and J ends lost 5 bases and 4 bases respectively, with 8 bases between them. The CDR3 sequence is CASSLRGTGELFF. CDR3 coding DNA: TGTGCCAGCAGTCTCAGGGGCACCGGGGAGCTGTTTTTT.

CDR3: CASSQVQGRGNTEAFF. The CDR3 bases are TGTGCCAGCAGCCAAGTACAGGGTCGGGGGAACACTGAAGCTTTCTTT. The rearrangement uses TRBV4-2 and TRBJ1-1, with a possible D match to TRBD1 (6 bases). This CDR3 is 16 amino acids long. V was pared by 1 base and J by 1 base, with 13 bases between. CDR1 is LGHNA, CDR2 YNFKEQ, per germline.

The chain joins TRBV5-1 to TRBJ2-1; possible D gene TRBD1, 6 bases. V was shortened by 3 bases and J by 3 bases, with 10 bases between the two germline ends. The CDR3 contains 14 residues. CDR1 and CDR2 from the germline V gene are SGHRS and YFSETQ. The CDR3 reads CASSSGQNYNEQFF. As DNA, the CDR3 is TGCGCCAGCAGCTCAGGACAGAACTACAATGAGCAGTTCTTC.

This clone was counted a few times. This chain links TRBV4-3 with TRBJ2-7, with TRBD1 identical over 9 bases. V trimming: 1 base; J trimming: 2 bases; junction bases outside the gene matches: 6. CDR3 length: 16 amino acids. The germline V gene has CDR1 LGHNA and CDR2 YSLEER. Here the CDR3 DNA reads TGCGCCAGCAGCCAAGGGAATCGGGACAGGGCCTACGAGCAGTACTTC. This translates into CASSQGNRDRAYEQYF.

The chain has TRBV11-2 and TRBJ1-1; TRBD1 might be the D (5 bases). The CDR3 runs to 14 residues. Trimming left V 1 base short and J 4 bases short, with 10 bases between. Per germline, CDR1 SGHAT and CDR2 FQNNGV. The chain's CDR3 is CASSLGDGGTEAFF. Written as DNA, the CDR3 is TGTGCCAGCAGCTTAGGTGACGGGGGCACTGAAGCTTTCTTT.